Listed below are T cell receptor beta chains from one sample, sequenced in a study of CD8+CD57+ T cells in acquired aplastic anemia. One entry per CDR3 protein results from TCRdb running MiXCR on the reads. The sample holds about 150,000 distinct CDR3 sequences; 40% to 65% are singletons and the top ten take about an eighth. Sequencing used sorted CD4+, CD8+, or CD8+CD57+ T cells (not recorded which) from PBMCs. The receptor set was obtained from a human donor with aplastic anemia. Both conserved end residues are part of each CDR3. A D gene is named only where the DNA matches it firmly. Part of the rows lack a size; the others show once, few, many or a class for expanded clones.

TRBJ2-7 | . | TRBV20-1 | TRBD1 | TGCAGTGCGAGCCCGGGACAGGGAATCTACGAGCAGTACTTC | CSASPGQGIYEQYF
TRBJ2-3 | . | TRBV5-5 | . | TGTGCCAGCAGCTTAGGTGGGGGGATGGCAGATACGCAGTATTTT | CASSLGGGMADTQYF
TRBJ2-1 | many | TRBV6-4 | TRBD2 | TGTGCCAGCAGTGACTCGATGGGAGGGAAGGATGAGCAGTTCTTC | CASSDSMGGKDEQFF
TRBJ2-1 | . | TRBV9 | . | TGTGCCAGCAGCGTAGGGAGTAGCAATGAGCAGTTCTTC | CASSVGSSNEQFF
TRBJ2-7 | . | TRBV5-1 | TRBD1 | TGCGCCAGCAGCATCGGACAGGGGAACTACGAGCAGTACTTC | CASSIGQGNYEQYF
TRBJ2-5 | . | TRBV2 | . | TGTGCCAGCAGCGGGGGCCATCAAGAGACCCAGTACTTC | CASSGGHQETQYF
TRBJ2-1 | . | TRBV10-1 | . | TGCGCCGGCAGTGTGGAGCGGGACAGCAATGAGCAGTTCTTC | CAGSVERDSNEQFF
TRBJ2-3 | few | TRBV3-1 | . | TGTGCCAGCAGCCCGACGAGACCGGGACCAATCACAGATACGCAGTATTTT | CASSPTRPGPITDTQYF
TRBJ1-1 | . | TRBV6-5 | . | TGTGCCAGCAGTTACGACCCAAGGGCTGAAGCTTTCTTT | CASSYDPRAEAFF
TRBJ1-5 | . | TRBV13 | TRBD1 | TGTGCCAGCAGCTTAAGGGGACAGCCGAATCAGCCCCAGCATTTT | CASSLRGQPNQPQHF
TRBJ2-7 | . | TRBV5-6 | TRBD2 | TGTGCCAGCAGCTCCCGGACGGGGGTGACTAGCGGGAGTACGTACGAGCAGTACTTC | CASSSRTGVTSGSTYEQYF
TRBJ1-2 | many | TRBV20-1 | TRBD1 | TGCAGTGCTAGAGAGACGGGACAGGAATACTATGGCTACACCTTC | CSARETGQEYYGYTF
TRBJ2-3 | . | TRBV19 | TRBD1 | TGTGCCTCAGGGGGCGGTACAGATACGCAGTATTTT | CASGGGTDTQYF
TRBJ2-7 | . | TRBV4-1 | . | TGCGCCAGCAGCCAAGATCCACAGGCAGTCTCCTACGAGCAGTACTTC | CASSQDPQAVSYEQYF
TRBJ2-7 | few | TRBV10-3 | TRBD1 | TGTGCCATCAGTTACAGGGGCCAGGGGGAGCAGTACTTC | CAISYRGQGEQYF
TRBJ2-5 | once | TRBV3-1 | . | TGTGCCAGCAGCCAAGGGCAAGAGACCCAGTACTTC | CASSQGQETQYF
TRBJ1-1 | few | TRBV4-3 | . | TGCGCCAGCAGCCCCTCCTTGGCGGGTAACACTGAAGCTTTCTTT | CASSPSLAGNTEAFF
TRBJ2-3 | . | TRBV15 | . | TGTGCCACCAGCAACTCAAGGGGGGGAGATACGCAGTATTTT | CATSNSRGGDTQYF
TRBJ2-6 | few | TRBV10-2 | . | TGCGCCAGCAGTGGGCGGAGTGGCAGGCACTCTGGGGCCAACGTCCTGACTTTC | CASSGRSGRHSGANVLTF
TRBJ2-7 | few | TRBV5-1 | TRBD2 | TGCGCCAGCAGCCCGACGGCGGGAGCTCGGTACGAGCAGTACTTC | CASSPTAGARYEQYF
TRBJ1-1 | few | TRBV25-1 | . | TGTGCCAGCAGTGATGCAGGGTTAAGCAGGACCACTGAAGCTTTCTTT | CASSDAGLSRTTEAFF
TRBJ2-6 | once | TRBV19 | . | TGTGCCAGTAGTATATATAGCTCTGGGGCCAACGTCCTGACTTTC | CASSIYSSGANVLTF
TRBJ2-7 | many | TRBV6-1 | . | TGTGCCAGCAGTGAAGAGGAGGCGTGGGGCTCCTACGAGCAGTACTTC | CASSEEEAWGSYEQYF
TRBJ2-1 | . | TRBV4-1 | TRBD2 | TGCGCCAGCAGCCAAGAACGGGGCGGGGGGCCGGAGGATGAGCAGTTCTTC | CASSQERGGGPEDEQFF
TRBJ1-1 | . | TRBV5-1 | . | TGCGCCAGCACCGTAATCCGGGGAGGCGCTGAAGCTTTCTTT | CASTVIRGGAEAFF
TRBJ2-3 | many | TRBV11-2 | TRBD2 | TGTGCCAGCAGTTGGAGCGGGGGGGTGGCAGATACGCAGTATTTT | CASSWSGGVADTQYF
TRBJ2-5 | . | TRBV6-2/TRBV6-3 | TRBD2 | TGTGCCAGCAGACCCGGGACTAGCGGGGGGGCCTGGGAGTTCTTC | CASRPGTSGGAWEFF
TRBJ2-7 | . | TRBV9 | . | TGTGCCAGCAGCGTAGGCAGGGCTCCGACATCCAGCGAGCAGTACTTC | CASSVGRAPTSSEQYF
TRBJ2-3 | . | TRBV7-8 | . | TGTGCCAGCAGCTTAGGCACAGGGCTATCACCAGATACGCAGTATTTT | CASSLGTGLSPDTQYF
TRBJ2-3 | once | TRBV19 | . | TGTGCCAGTAGTTTGGCCCCCCAGATAGTGGGTACGCAGTATTTT | CASSLAPQIVGTQYF
TRBJ2-2 | . | TRBV7-3 | . | TGTGCCAGCAGGCAAGGGGGCGGGGAGCTGTTTTTT | CASRQGGGELFF
TRBJ1-1 | . | TRBV5-5 | . | TGTGCCGGCAGCTCACACCCAGGGTTGAACACTGAAGCTTTCTTT | CAGSSHPGLNTEAFF
TRBJ1-1 | many | TRBV29-1 | . | TGCAGCGTTGATCCAGGGTCGGGTTTGCCTGAAGCTTTCTTT | CSVDPGSGLPEAFF
TRBJ2-5 | . | TRBV7-9 | . | TGTGCCAGCAGCTTAGCGGTAGGGGAGGCTGAGACCCAGTACTTC | CASSLAVGEAETQYF
TRBJ2-5 | . | TRBV4-2 | TRBD2 | TGTGCCAGCAGCAAATCCGGGACTAGCCCACAAGAGACCCAGTACTTC | CASSKSGTSPQETQYF
TRBJ2-7 | few | TRBV7-9 | . | TGTGCCAGCAGCTTAGGGAGTGGGGCTGCCTACGAGCAGTACTTC | CASSLGSGAAYEQYF
TRBJ2-7 | . | TRBV11-2 | TRBD2 | TGTGCCAGCAGCCCGCAGGGACTAGCGGTGAACTCCTACGAGCAGTACTTC | CASSPQGLAVNSYEQYF
TRBJ2-7 | many | TRBV6-1 | . | TGTGCCAGCAGTGACGCTGACAGATCCTACGAGCAGTACTTC | CASSDADRSYEQYF
TRBJ2-5 | many | TRBV5-6 | . | TGTGCCAGCTCCCGGACCAACAGGGTAGAGACCCAGTACTTC | CASSRTNRVETQYF
TRBJ2-7 | few | TRBV5-4 | TRBD2 | TGTGCCAGCAGCCAAGCGGGAGTCGGCGAGCAGTACTTC | CASSQAGVGEQYF
TRBJ1-1 | medium-sized | TRBV20-1 | . | TGCAGTGCTAGAGTCCTCTCGGACACTGAAGCTTTCTTT | CSARVLSDTEAFF